The entry that follows covers one TCR beta chain sequence. Antigen unknown. There are 14 residues in the CDR3. The germline V gene has CDR1 SGHTA and CDR2 FQGNSA. V shed 3 bases and J shed 4 bases, with 9 bases lying between them. This record belongs to a study of cytomegalovirus exposure and HLA in healthy donors. Regarding the study as a whole: Certain indistinguishable V segments, among them TRBV6-2 and TRBV6-3, were excluded. Donors were assumed by presence/absence analyses to have roughly uniform sequencing depth.

Amplification used 60 Vbeta primers and 13 Jbeta primers. Clones were read by immunoSEQ multiplex PCR, and TCRdb kept only the in-frame ones, dropping some. Among about 110,000 clones listed, 82% were seen once. The specimen sequenced was PBMCs. The rearrangement links TRBV7-2 to TRBJ2-2; weak D call: TRBD2 (6 bases). This TCR came from a woman between 18 and 29 years old in good health and CMV-seronegative. CDR3 loop: CASSFAGSTGELFF. The CDR3 nucleotides read TGTGCCAGCAGCTTCGCGGGAAGCACCGGGGAGCTGTTTTTT.